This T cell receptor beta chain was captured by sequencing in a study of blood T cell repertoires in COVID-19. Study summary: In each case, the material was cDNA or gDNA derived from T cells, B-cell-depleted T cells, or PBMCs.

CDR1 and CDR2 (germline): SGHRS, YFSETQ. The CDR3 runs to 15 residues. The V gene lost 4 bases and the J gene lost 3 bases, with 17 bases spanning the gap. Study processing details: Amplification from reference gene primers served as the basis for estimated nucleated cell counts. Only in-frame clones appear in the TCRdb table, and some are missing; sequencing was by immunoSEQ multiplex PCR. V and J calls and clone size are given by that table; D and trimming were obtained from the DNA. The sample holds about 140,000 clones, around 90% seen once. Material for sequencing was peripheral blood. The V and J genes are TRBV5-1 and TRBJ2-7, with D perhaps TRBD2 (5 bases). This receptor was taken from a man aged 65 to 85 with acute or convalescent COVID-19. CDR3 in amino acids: CASSPEDGRFYEQYF. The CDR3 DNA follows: TGCGCCAGCAGCCCGGAGGACGGACGGTTCTACGAGCAGTACTTC.